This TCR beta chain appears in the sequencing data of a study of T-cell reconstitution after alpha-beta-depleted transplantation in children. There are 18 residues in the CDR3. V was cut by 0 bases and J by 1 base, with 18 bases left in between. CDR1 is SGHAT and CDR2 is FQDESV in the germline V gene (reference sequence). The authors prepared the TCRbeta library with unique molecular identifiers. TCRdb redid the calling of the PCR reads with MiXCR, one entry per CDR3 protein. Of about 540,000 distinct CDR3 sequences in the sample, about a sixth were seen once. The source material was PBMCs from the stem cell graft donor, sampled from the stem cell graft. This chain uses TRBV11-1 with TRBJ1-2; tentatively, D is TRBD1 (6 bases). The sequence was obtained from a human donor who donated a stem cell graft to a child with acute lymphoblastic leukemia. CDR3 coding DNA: TGTGCCAGCAGCTTAGCGCTTGTGTCAGGGGACGTTAACTATGGCTACACCTTC. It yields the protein CASSLALVSGDVNYGYTF.